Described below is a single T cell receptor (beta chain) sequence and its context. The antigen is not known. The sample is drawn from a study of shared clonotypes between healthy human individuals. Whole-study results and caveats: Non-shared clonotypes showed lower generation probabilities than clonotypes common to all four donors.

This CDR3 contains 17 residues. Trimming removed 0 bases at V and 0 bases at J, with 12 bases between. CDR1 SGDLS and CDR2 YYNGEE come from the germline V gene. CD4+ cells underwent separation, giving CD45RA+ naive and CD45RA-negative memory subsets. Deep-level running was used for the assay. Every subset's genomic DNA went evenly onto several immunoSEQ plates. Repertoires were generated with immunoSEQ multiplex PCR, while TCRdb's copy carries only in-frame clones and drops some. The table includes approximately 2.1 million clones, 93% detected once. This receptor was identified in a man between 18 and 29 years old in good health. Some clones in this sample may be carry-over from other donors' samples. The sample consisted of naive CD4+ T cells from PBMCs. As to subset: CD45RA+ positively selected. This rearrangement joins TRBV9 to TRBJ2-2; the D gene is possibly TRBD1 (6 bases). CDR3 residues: CASSVAGETANTGELFF. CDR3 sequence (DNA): TGTGCCAGCAGCGTAGCAGGGGAGACGGCGAACACCGGGGAGCTGTTTTTT.